These 30 T cell receptor beta chains were sequenced from one sample in a study of blood T cells in healthy people across ages. The use of a sample-barcoded 5' primer and a J-beta primer mix characterized a second PCR of roughly 6 to 11 cycles. From the 5' RACE reads, TCRdb called clonotypes with MiXCR, one entry per CDR3 protein. The data show some 760,000 distinct CDR3 sequences, around 25% seen once. A further study also used this sample, focusing on T cells of mothers and their children.

What was sequenced was blood. All receptors derive from a boy aged 5-17 years in good health.

This clonotype was detected once. This chain joins TRBV5-1 and TRBJ2-3; 9 bases are shared with TRBD2. Germline CDR1 is SGHRS and CDR2 is YFSETQ. The junction had 9 bases not matched to a gene; V was cut back by 0 bases and J by 4 bases. This CDR3 contains 17 residues. The CDR3 protein is CASSLEGLAGLADTQYF. The CDR3, as DNA: TGCGCCAGCAGCTTGGAGGGGCTAGCGGGACTCGCAGATACGCAGTATTTT. The full variable domain, in which reference TRBV5-1 and TRBJ2-3 provide the parts outside the CDR3, is KAGVTQTPRYLIKTRGQQVTLSCSPISGHRSVSWYQQTPGQGLQFLFEYFSETQRNKGNFPGRFSGRQFSNSRSEMNVSTLELGDSALYLCASSLEGLAGLADTQYFGPGTRLTVL.

The chain uses TRBV28 and TRBJ2-5; D could derive from TRBD1 or TRBD2 (5 bases each). The better agreement between TRBJ2-1 and the DNA end casts doubt on the J call. The CDR3 sequence is 15 residues long. Per the germline V gene, CDR1 is MDHEN and CDR2 is SYDVKM. CDR3 sequence (DNA): TGTGCCAGCAGTTTGGACCCATGGGGGAGCAATGAGCAGTTCTTC. Translation: CASSLDPWGSNEQFF.

This clonotype showed up just a few times. The chain is built from TRBV12-3 or TRBV12-4 and TRBJ2-4; 7 bases line up with TRBD1. The V segment lost 5 bases and the J segment 8 bases; nucleotides outside the gene matches: 6. This CDR3 comprises 13 residues. CDR3 in DNA: TGTGCCAGCAGTCAAGACAGGGTGGACATTCAGTACTTC. Residues: CASSQDRVDIQYF.

This clonotype showed up just a few times. V is TRBV11-2 and J is TRBJ2-5; TRBD2 aligns across 8 bases. V lost 0 bases, J lost 5 bases, and 5 bases stayed unmatched. Germline-derived CDR1 and CDR2 are SGHAT and FQNNGV. CDR3 size: 15 residues. The chain's CDR3 is CASSLDGGATETQYF. CDR3 nucleotide sequence: TGTGCCAGCAGCTTAGACGGGGGGGCCACTGAGACCCAGTACTTC.

The rearrangement links TRBV29-1 to TRBJ1-2, with no clear D. Trimming cost V 3 bases and J 5 bases, with 7 bases left between them. Germline CDR1 is SQVTM and CDR2 is ANQGSEA. The CDR3 extends over 11 amino acids. The CDR3 DNA follows: TGCAGCGTTGATAAACCATATGGCTACACCTTC. Protein sequence: CSVDKPYGYTF.

V gene TRBV12-3 or TRBV12-4 combines with J gene TRBJ2-7, with TRBD2 matching over 8 bases. After removal of 5 bases from V and 2 bases from J, the junction contained 5 bases not matched to a gene. CDR3 length: 14 amino acids. The CDR3 DNA is TGTGCCAGCAGTCGGACTAGCAGAGCCTACGAGCAGTACTTC. Amino acids: CASSRTSRAYEQYF.

The chain couples TRBV10-3 to TRBJ2-1, with TRBD2 matching 9 bases. Germline CDR1 and CDR2: ENHRY and SYGVKD. The CDR3 loop spans 15 amino acids. The V gene end was trimmed by 2 bases and the J gene end by 10 bases; junction bases not matched to a gene: 9. CDR3 in amino acids: CAISEEIAGVGEQFF. CDR3 sequence (DNA): TGTGCCATCAGTGAGGAAATAGCGGGGGTTGGGGAGCAGTTCTTC.

Remarks on this clonotype: The CDR3 does not end in the conserved phenylalanine or tryptophan, so this is likely a read error. This rearrangement joins TRBV2 to TRBJ2-5; no reliable D call. Germline-derived CDR1 and CDR2 are SNHLY and FYNNEI. This CDR3 spans 11 amino acids. Trimming took off 3 bases at V and 5 bases at J, with 4 bases between the two ends. The CDR3 coding sequence is TGTGCCAGCAGTGAGCCTGAGACCCAGTACCTC. Protein: CASSEPETQYL.

The chain links TRBV7-9 to TRBJ2-5, with TRBD2 identical over 7 bases. Germline V gives CDR1 SEHNR, CDR2 FQNEAQ (reference sequence). V lost 5 bases, J lost 5 bases, and 8 bases stayed unmatched. The CDR3 has 14 residues. The CDR3 nucleotides are TGTGCCAGCAGCCGAGCGGGGCGCACTGAGACCCAGTACTTC. It codes for CASSRAGRTETQYF.

This clonotype was seen more than once but under ten times. The chain carries TRBV29-1 and TRBJ2-7; D uncertain. Germline V gives CDR1 SQVTM, CDR2 ANQGSEA. V was cut by 4 bases and J by 3 bases, with 10 bases left in between. The CDR3 extends over 12 amino acids. This CDR3 is CSVVINGYEQYF. The CDR3 DNA is TGCAGCGTTGTAATCAACGGCTACGAGCAGTACTTC.

The CDR3 sequence is CASSQDGRTSPYEQYF. The DNA for the CDR3 is TGTGCCAGCAGCCAAGATGGTAGGACCAGTCCCTACGAGCAGTACTTC. The rearrangement uses TRBV3-1 and TRBJ2-7, with unresolved D. V was pared by 0 bases and J by 2 bases, with 14 bases between. The CDR3 runs to 16 residues. From germline, CDR1 is LGHDT and CDR2 YNNKEL (reference sequence).

The chain employs TRBV24-1 and TRBJ1-2, with D unclear. This CDR3 is built from 12 residues. The V gene lost 8 bases and the J gene lost 4 bases, with 10 bases spanning the gap. CDR1 and CDR2 (germline): KGHDR, SFDVKD. CDR3 DNA: TGTGCCACCAATTGGATATCCTATGGCTACACCTTC. Its translation is CATNWISYGYTF.

The chain recombines TRBV28 with TRBJ2-5; 7 bases map to TRBD2. The V and J ends lost 5 bases and 5 bases, in that order; junction bases with no gene match: 11. From germline, CDR1 is MDHEN and CDR2 SYDVKM. The CDR3 is 15 amino acids. The CDR3 bases are TGTGCCAGCAGTATCCCCACGCTCGGGAGGGAGACCCAGTACTTC. It translates to CASSIPTLGRETQYF.

The chain recombines TRBV29-1 with TRBJ2-7; 8 bases line up with TRBD2. Unmatched junction bases numbered 2, after V lost 0 bases and J lost 1 base. Germline CDR1 SQVTM, CDR2 ANQGSEA. The length of the CDR3 is 14 residues. CDR3 region: CSVEDVAGSYEQYF. CDR3 coding DNA: TGCAGCGTTGAAGATGTAGCGGGGTCCTACGAGCAGTACTTC.

This clonotype came up a few times. The chain carries TRBV4-1 and TRBJ2-5, with D perhaps given as TRBD1 or TRBD2 (5 bases each). The closer fit of TRBJ2-7 to the DNA end suggests the J call may be wrong. The CDR3 contains 13 residues. Germline CDR1 and CDR2: MGHRA and YSYEKL. CDR3 residues: CASRLGATDEQYF. DNA for the CDR3: TGCGCCAGCCGACTCGGGGCGACTGACGAGCAGTACTTC.

This clonotype was found a few times. The chain couples TRBV9 to TRBJ1-6; D is unclear. The germline V gene encodes CDR1 SGDLS and CDR2 YYNGEE. This CDR3 spans 15 amino acids. The V and J ends lost 0 bases and 6 bases respectively, with 10 bases between them. The CDR3 sequence is CASSVEVRLNSPLHF. Here the CDR3 DNA reads TGTGCCAGCAGCGTAGAAGTACGACTTAATTCACCCCTCCACTTT.

This clonotype was observed a handful of times. The rearrangement joins TRBV20-1 to TRBJ2-5; D remains ambiguous. The better agreement between TRBJ2-7 and the DNA end casts doubt on the J call. Germline V gives CDR1 DFQATT, CDR2 SNEGSKA (reference sequence). The CDR3 length is 14 residues. CDR3: CSAAPTSKTYEQYF. For the CDR3, the DNA is TGCAGTGCTGCCCCAACAAGTAAAACCTACGAGCAGTACTTC.

The genes are TRBV29-1 and TRBJ1-4, with a tentative D call TRBD1 (6 bases). Germline lookup yields CDR1 SQVTM and CDR2 ANQGSEA. V lost 0 bases and J 5 bases, leaving 19 bases between the germline ends. The CDR3 totals 17 residues. DNA for the CDR3: TGCAGCGTTGAAGATCTTCTGGGGGGCAGGCCGAATGAAAAACTGTTTTTT. Amino acids: CSVEDLLGGRPNEKLFF.

The V and J genes are TRBV19 and TRBJ1-3; 7 nucleotides agree with TRBD1. Per the germline V gene, CDR1 is LNHDA and CDR2 is SQIVND (reference sequence). There are 14 residues in the CDR3. J gave up 3 bases and V 8 bases, and 7 bases lay outside the gene matches. Here the CDR3 DNA reads TGTGCCAGTTGGGACAGCGCTCTTGGAAACACCATATATTTT. It is translated as CASWDSALGNTIYF.

This sequence joins TRBV9 and TRBJ1-2, with D perhaps matching TRBD1 (5 bases). Germline CDR1 is SGDLS and CDR2 is YYNGEE. This CDR3 has 16 amino acids. The ends were cut back, 0 bases at V and 1 base at J, with 13 bases in the middle. The chain's CDR3 is CASSVGNQGFNYGYTF. CDR3 nucleotides: TGTGCCAGCAGCGTAGGGAATCAGGGATTTAACTATGGCTACACCTTC.

Of note for this clonotype: At one of its ends the junction is not consistent with the germline gene, which may arise from a read error. This sequence joins TRBV6-5 and TRBJ2-1; 7 bases line up with TRBD2. CDR1 and CDR2 (germline): MNHEY, SVGAGI. The CDR3 covers 15 residues. CDR3 bases: TGTGCCAGCAGGTGGGAGCGGGGAGCCCCTTACGAGCAGTCCTTC. It yields the protein CASRWERGAPYEQSF.

This chain connects TRBV28 to TRBJ2-5; D gene unclear. CDR3 length: 17 amino acids. V lost 1 base and J 1 base, leaving 16 bases between the germline ends. Germline V gene lookup returns CDR1 MDHEN and CDR2 SYDVKM. The CDR3 reads CASSLSTPWAVQETQYF. As DNA, the CDR3 is TGTGCCAGCAGTTTATCCACCCCTTGGGCAGTCCAAGAGACCCAGTACTTC.

This clonotype was found a few times. Its ends do not fully match the called genes, so a read error is possible. V usage is TRBV4-2 and J usage is TRBJ2-3; D is possibly TRBD2 (5 bases). This CDR3 is built from 17 residues. Looked up from germline, CDR1 is LGHNA and CDR2 is YNFKEQ. CDR3 sequence (DNA): TGCGCCAGCAGCCAAGAATGGCGGCTAGCTAGCACAGATACGCAGTATTTT. It codes for CASSQEWRLASTDTQYF.

At least ten counts were recorded for this clonotype. The rearrangement joins TRBV20-1 to TRBJ2-4; D gene unclear. This CDR3 is built from 13 residues. Looked up from germline, CDR1 is DFQATT and CDR2 is SNEGSKA (reference sequence). V was shortened by 4 bases and J by 1 base, with 8 bases between the two germline ends. The CDR3 is CSAIYRAKNIQYF. The CDR3 DNA sequence: TGCAGTGCTATATATAGGGCCAAAAACATTCAGTACTTC.

This clonotype appeared a few times. The chain joins TRBV6-6 to TRBJ2-3; no clear D. CDR3 size: 11 residues. CDR1 and CDR2 (germline): MNHNY, SVGAGI (reference sequence). V was shortened by 3 bases and J by 5 bases, with 3 bases between the two germline ends. CDR3 residues: CASSYIDTQYF. Here the CDR3 DNA reads TGTGCCAGCAGTTATATAGATACGCAGTATTTT.

The chain carries TRBV7-2 and TRBJ2-7; the D is unclear. This CDR3 has 16 residues. The germline V gene has CDR1 SGHTA and CDR2 FQGNSA. V lost 2 bases and J 3 bases, leaving 17 bases between the germline ends. In DNA form, the CDR3 reads TGTGCCAGCAGCTTATCCCCACCTAGGCGGAGCTACGAGCAGTACTTC. Its protein product is CASSLSPPRRSYEQYF. Filled out from reference TRBV7-2 and TRBJ2-7, the complete variable domain reads GAGVSQSPSNKVTEKGKDVELRCDPISGHTALYWYRQSLGQGLEFLIYFQGNSAPDKSGLPSDRFSAERTGGSVSTLTIQRTQQEDSAVYLCASSLSPPRRSYEQYFGPGTRLTVT.

The table lists this clonotype with a few counts. V usage is TRBV9 and J usage is TRBJ2-5; 9 nucleotides agree with TRBD2. TRBJ2-7 explains the end of the DNA better; the J call may be wrong. The CDR3 runs to 16 residues. The germline gives CDR1 SGDLS, CDR2 YYNGEE. The CDR3 reads CASSVGGLASSYEQYF. CDR3 DNA sequence: TGTGCCAGCAGCGTAGGCGGACTAGCGAGTTCCTACGAGCAGTACTTC.

This clonotype has a handful of counts. The gene calls are TRBV29-1 and TRBJ2-7; 10 bases map to TRBD1. The CDR3 loop spans 15 amino acids. From germline, CDR1 is SQVTM and CDR2 ANQGSEA. V lost 4 bases and J lost 6; bases outside the gene matches: 12. CDR3 in amino acids: CSVVRLGTGDVEQYF. The DNA for the CDR3 is TGCAGCGTTGTCCGACTGGGGACAGGGGACGTCGAGCAGTACTTC.

This clonotype showed up just a few times. The chain carries TRBV29-1 and TRBJ2-1, with D hard to call. CDR3 size: 12 residues. V was clipped by 8 bases and J by 0 bases, with 8 bases between them. Germline loops: CDR1 SQVTM, CDR2 ANQGSEA. DNA for the CDR3: TGCAGCCCCGGTTCCTCCTACAATGAGCAGTTCTTC. Translation gives CSPGSSYNEQFF.

This clonotype was counted a few times. This sequence joins TRBV29-1 and TRBJ1-2, with a weak D call TRBD1 (5 bases). The CDR3 has 14 residues. V was shortened by 4 bases and J by 2 bases, with 14 bases between the two germline ends. The germline gives CDR1 SQVTM, CDR2 ANQGSEA. Here the CDR3 reads CSVAESGLNYGYTF. CDR3 coding DNA: TGCAGCGTTGCCGAGTCAGGGTTGAACTATGGCTACACCTTC. The variable domain in full, completed from reference TRBV29-1 and TRBJ1-2, reads SAVISQKPSRDICQRGTSLTIQCQVDSQVTMMFWYRQQPGQSLTLIATANQGSEATYESGFVIDKFPISRPNLTFSTLTVSNMSPEDSSIYLCSVAESGLNYGYTFGSGTRLTVV.